A selection of T cell receptor beta chains follows, all from one sample in a study of shared clonotypes between healthy human individuals. Using immunoSEQ multiplex PCR, the repertoire was profiled, and TCRdb retains in-frame clones only, with some absent. The sample has millions of clones; approximately 95% are singletons. Sequenced material: naive CD4+ T cells from PBMCs. These receptors came from a young man in good health. Some clones in this sample may be carry-over from other donors' samples. Both conserved end residues are part of each CDR3.

CDR3 length	V gene	CDR3 protein
16	TRBV29-1	CSARYSNQGRGYGYTF
12	TRBV9	CASSAVGDTQYF
13	TRBV5-4	CASFYRGYNEQFF
16	TRBV28	CASGSPDGLLNTEAFF
15	TRBV18	CASSLGTAMNTEAFF
12	TRBV6-5	CASRPNRDEQYF
20	TRBV21-1	CASSKQGGQVKTLSNYGYTF
15	TRBV4-1	CASSQGGTGDTEAFF
14	TRBV5-6	CASRRRETYNEQFF
14	TRBV6-5	CASRDPTGSYEQYF
12	TRBV19	CASSTWGDTQYF
14	TRBV28	CASNPPGQLYEQYF
15	TRBV18	CASSRGVSSYNEQFF
14	TRBV7-2	CASRRGEATDTQYF
15	TRBV7-8	CASSLVLGKENTIYF
13	TRBV29-1	CSVAGVGTDTQYF
14	TRBV5-1	CASSLDWKNEKLFF
19	TRBV28	CASSPNPGRRTFISYEQYF
13	TRBV2	CASGRGGLETQYF
13	TRBV19	CASSIGMSYEQYF
15	TRBV7-3	CASSLVGSGTGELFF
14	TRBV25-1	CASSGGAGANVLTF
13	TRBV5-1	CASSPAPQETQYF
15	TRBV7-8	CASSLRGQEINGYTF
15	TRBV28	CASSFPGDGGQPQHF
12	TRBV5-4	CASSGRGDEQFF